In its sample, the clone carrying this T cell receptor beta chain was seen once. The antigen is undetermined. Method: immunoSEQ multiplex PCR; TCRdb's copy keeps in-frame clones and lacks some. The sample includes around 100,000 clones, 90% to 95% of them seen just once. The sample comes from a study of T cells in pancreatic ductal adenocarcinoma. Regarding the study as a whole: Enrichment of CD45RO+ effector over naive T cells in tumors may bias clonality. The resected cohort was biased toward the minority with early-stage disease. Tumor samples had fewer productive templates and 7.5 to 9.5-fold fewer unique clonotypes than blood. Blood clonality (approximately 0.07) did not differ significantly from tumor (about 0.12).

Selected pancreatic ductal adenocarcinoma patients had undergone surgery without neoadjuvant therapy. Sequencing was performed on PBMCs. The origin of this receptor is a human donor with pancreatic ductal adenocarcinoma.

The CDR3 DNA is TGTGCCAGTAGATTCAGCGGGGAGCAGTTCTTC. Amino acids: CASRFSGEQFF. The V gene is TRBV19, the J gene TRBJ2-1; D possibly corresponds to TRBD2 (6 bases). CDR3 length: 11 residues. V lost 6 bases and J lost 10, with 10 bases in between. Germline CDR1 reads LNHDA; CDR2 reads SQIVND (reference sequence).